What follows are 25 T cell receptor beta chains derived from one specimen sequenced in a study of T cell responses to AZD1222 COVID-19 vaccine. Data came from immunoSEQ multiplex PCR; TCRdb stores just in-frame clones and leaves some out. The sample gives more than 110,000 clones, more than 85% of which show up once; more than 3.5% is in the top ten. Sequenced here: peripheral blood, sampled on day 0 of AZD1222 vaccination. Receptors were obtained from an adult in good health.

On this clone itself: Other DNA sequences in the same sample also yield this CDR3. The chain combines TRBV3-1 (or the pseudogene TRBV3-2) with TRBJ2-7, with D uncertain. The CDR3 is 13 residues long. V was shortened by 1 base and J by 4 bases, with 8 bases between the two germline ends. From germline, CDR1 is LGHDT and CDR2 YNNKEL (reference sequence). As DNA, the CDR3 is TGTGCCAGCAGCCAAGTGGTCGGGTACGAGCAGTACTTC. Translating it yields CASSQVVGYEQYF.

This clone was found a few times. V is TRBV7-2 and J is TRBJ2-5, with 11 bases lining up with TRBD2. The V and J ends lost 1 base and 4 bases, in that order; junction bases with no gene match: 5. CDR3 length equals 16 residues. The V gene's germline CDR1 is SGHTA and CDR2 FQGNSA. CDR3 region: CASSLGSGRAGETQYF. As DNA, the CDR3 is TGTGCCAGCAGCTTAGGTAGCGGGAGGGCCGGAGAGACCCAGTACTTC.

The chain couples TRBV20-1 to TRBJ1-3; D gene ambiguous. The V end was cut by 8 bases, the J end by 4 bases, with 9 bases between. The CDR3 is 11 residues long. The germline CDR1 and CDR2 sequences are DFQATT and SNEGSKA (reference sequence). The CDR3 loop is CSSTSGNTIYF. For the CDR3, the DNA is TGCAGTTCGACATCCGGAAACACCATATATTTT.

CDR3 residues: CASSEITGTGVPLGSGNTIYF. The DNA of the CDR3 is TGTGCCAGCAGTGAAATAACCGGGACAGGGGTCCCCCTGGGCTCTGGAAACACCATATATTTT. J is TRBJ1-3 and V is TRBV28; 10 bases are shared with TRBD1. Germline lookup yields CDR1 MDHEN and CDR2 SYDVKM. Germline trimming cut 5 bases from V and 0 bases from J; bases unmatched to any gene: 19. CDR3 length: 21 residues.

V gene TRBV3-1 (or the pseudogene TRBV3-2) combines with J gene TRBJ2-7, with TRBD1 matching over 10 bases. After removal of 4 bases from V and 5 bases from J, the junction contained 8 bases not matched to a gene. The CDR3 loop spans 15 amino acids. CDR1 and CDR2 from the germline V gene are LGHDT and YNNKEL (reference sequence). Here the CDR3 reads CASSPWDRGPHEQYF. CDR3 in DNA: TGTGCCAGCAGCCCCTGGGACAGGGGTCCCCACGAGCAGTACTTC.

This clone turned up a few times. The chain is built from TRBV2 and TRBJ2-2; 8 nucleotides align to TRBD2. Germline lookup yields CDR1 SNHLY and CDR2 FYNNEI. The CDR3 spans 15 residues. The V gene end was trimmed by 7 bases and the J gene end by 0 bases; junction bases not matched to a gene: 4. The CDR3, as DNA: TGTGCCAGCAACCCAGCGGGAGCGAACACCGGGGAGCTGTTTTTT. Encoded protein: CASNPAGANTGELFF. The entire variable domain, with the rest obtained from reference TRBV2 and TRBJ2-2, is as follows: EPEVTQTPSHQVTQMGQEVILRCVPISNHLYFYWYRQILGQKVEFLVSFYNNEISEKSEIFDDQFSVERPDGSNFTLKIRSTKLEDSAMYFCASNPAGANTGELFFGEGSRLTVL.

This chain links TRBV5-1 with TRBJ2-3; 7 nucleotides match TRBD2. The V gene end was trimmed by 4 bases and the J gene end by 3 bases; junction bases not matched to a gene: 11. The CDR3 runs to 16 residues. Germline CDR1 reads SGHRS; CDR2 reads YFSETQ. Here the CDR3 reads CASSPKTGGYTDTQYF. CDR3 sequence (DNA): TGCGCCAGCAGCCCCAAGACGGGAGGTTATACAGATACGCAGTATTTT. Full variable domain (missing parts from reference TRBV5-1 and TRBJ2-3): KAGVTQTPRYLIKTRGQQVTLSCSPISGHRSVSWYQQTPGQGLQFLFEYFSETQRNKGNFPGRFSGRQFSNSRSEMNVSTLELGDSALYLCASSPKTGGYTDTQYFGPGTRLTVL.

The chain carries TRBV21-1 and TRBJ1-1. TRBV21-1 is a listed pseudogene. The CDR3 length is 15 residues. The chain's CDR3 is CASSKARDWNTEAFF. The CDR3 DNA sequence: TGTGCCAGCAGCAAGGCCAGGGACTGGAACACTGAAGCTTTCTTT.

The chain has TRBV11-1 and TRBJ1-2, with D perhaps TRBD1 (6 bases). Germline V gene sequence: CDR1 SGHAT, CDR2 FQDESV (reference sequence). The CDR3 length is 13 residues. Trimming took 4 bases from V and 5 from J, leaving 11 bases between them. CDR3 sequence reads: CASSSTGHYGYTF. The CDR3, as DNA: TGTGCCAGCAGCTCGACAGGCCATTATGGCTACACCTTC.

This clone was counted a few times. The chain joins TRBV4-2 to TRBJ1-2, with 9 bases fitting TRBD1. Looked up from germline, CDR1 is LGHNA and CDR2 is YNFKEQ. The CDR3 extends over 16 amino acids. The V segment lost 0 bases and the J segment 2 bases; nucleotides outside the gene matches: 4. The CDR3 nucleotides read TGTGCCAGCAGCCAAGAGCCTGGACAGGGGAACTATGGCTACACCTTC. This encodes CASSQEPGQGNYGYTF.

The rearrangement links TRBV27 to TRBJ2-1; 8 nucleotides line up with TRBD1. Germline CDR1 and CDR2: MNHEY and SMNVEV (reference sequence). Trimming at V came to 6 bases and at J to 2 bases, leaving 6 bases not matched to a gene. The CDR3 covers 15 residues. CDR3 protein: CASSPGQVTYNEQFF. The CDR3 DNA reads as TGTGCCAGCAGCCCGGGACAGGTCACCTACAATGAGCAGTTCTTC.

The CDR3 coding sequence is TGTGCCAGCAGTTATTTTAGGGGCAATCAGCCCCAGCATTTT. Protein product: CASSYFRGNQPQHF. The V call is TRBV6-5, the J call TRBJ1-5; D gene ambiguous. The V end lost 3 bases, the J end lost 2 bases, and 8 bases lay between the germline ends. CDR1 is MNHEY, CDR2 SVGAGI, per germline. This CDR3 region has 14 residues.

The chain is built from TRBV28 and TRBJ2-7, with TRBD1 as a possible D gene (5 bases). The CDR3 runs to 13 residues. In germline, CDR1 is MDHEN, CDR2 SYDVKM. Between the trimmed V and J ends, which lost 7 bases and 4 bases, there was a span of 14 bases. CDR3 nucleotide sequence: TGTGCCAGCACCCAGACAGACGAGTACGAGCAGTACTTC. Its translation: CASTQTDEYEQYF.

The chain has TRBV7-2 and TRBJ1-2, with a possible D match to TRBD1 (6 bases). CDR3 size: 16 residues. Trimming cost V 2 bases and J 7 bases, with 20 bases left between them. CDR1 and CDR2 from the germline V gene are SGHTA and FQGNSA. In nucleotides, the CDR3 is TGTGCCAGCAGCTTACACCCCAAGGACAGTATTAGTGGCTACACCTTC. Amino acid sequence: CASSLHPKDSISGYTF.

The CDR3 DNA is TGTGCCACCCCAAGGGGATGGCGGGAGGTCTACTACGAGCAGTACTTC. It translates to CATPRGWREVYYEQYF. J is TRBJ2-7 and V is TRBV21-1; the table calls TRBD2, which could not be checked here. TRBV21-1 is reported as a pseudogene. The CDR3 extends over 16 amino acids.

The chain is built from TRBV30 and TRBJ1-1, with unresolved D. Germline V lookup: CDR1 GTSNPN, CDR2 SVGIG (reference sequence). The CDR3 consists of 13 residues. V lost 4 bases and J 1 base, leaving 10 bases between the germline ends. CDR3 sequence (DNA): TGTGCCTGGACGGGAATACGGAACACTGAAGCTTTCTTT. Translated: CAWTGIRNTEAFF. The full variable domain, rest sourced from reference TRBV30 and TRBJ1-1, is SQTIHQWPATLVQPVGSPLSLECTVEGTSNPNLYWYRQAAGRGLQLLFYSVGIGQISSEVPQNLSASRPQDRQFILSSKKLLLSDSGFYLCAWTGIRNTEAFFGQGTRLTVV.

The V and J genes are TRBV6-4 and TRBJ1-1, with 9 nucleotides matching TRBD1. In germline, CDR1 is MRHNA, CDR2 SNTAGT. The CDR3 length is 14 residues. The trim removed 5 bases at V and 2 bases at J, leaving 3 bases unmatched. The CDR3 loop is CASSTDRGNTEAFF. The CDR3 DNA reads as TGTGCCAGCAGTACGGACAGGGGCAACACTGAAGCTTTCTTT.

The chain is built from TRBV28 and TRBJ2-1; no reliable D call. Germline assignment: CDR1 MDHEN and CDR2 SYDVKM. This CDR3 comprises 11 residues. Deletions cut 7 bases from V and 8 bases from J, with 9 bases between. CDR3 sequence: CASIGWDEQFF. The DNA of the CDR3 is TGTGCCAGCATCGGTTGGGATGAGCAGTTCTTC.

The chain employs TRBV19 and TRBJ1-2, with 8 bases that match TRBD1. Germline V gene data show CDR1 as LNHDA and CDR2 as SQIVND (reference sequence). The CDR3 loop spans 14 amino acids. With V trimmed by 3 bases and J by 7 bases, 7 bases remained unmatched. The CDR3 region is CASSMGDRSGGYTF. The CDR3 nucleotides read TGTGCCAGTAGTATGGGGGACAGGTCTGGTGGCTACACCTTC.

The count of this clone is one. This chain joins TRBV3-1 (or the pseudogene TRBV3-2) and TRBJ2-3, with D perhaps matching TRBD2 (6 bases). Between the trimmed V and J ends, which lost 4 bases and 8 bases, there was a span of 19 bases. The CDR3 extends over 15 amino acids. Germline V gene lookup returns CDR1 LGHDT and CDR2 YNNKEL (reference sequence). The CDR3 DNA sequence: TGTGCCAGCAGCCCCGGGACTCCTTGGAGTGGTACGCAGTATTTT. Translated: CASSPGTPWSGTQYF.

The rearrangement uses TRBV6-5 and TRBJ1-2, with D uncertain. The CDR3 loop spans 14 amino acids. Germline CDR1 reads MNHEY; CDR2 reads SVGAGI. Trimming left V 2 bases short and J 8 bases short, with 15 bases between. CDR3 protein: CASSYNQVRRGYTF. CDR3 sequence (DNA): TGTGCCAGCAGTTACAACCAGGTGCGGAGGGGCTACACCTTC.

J is TRBJ2-1 and V is TRBV5-4, with D possibly TRBD2 on 6 matching bases. Per germline, CDR1 SGHNT and CDR2 YYREEE (reference sequence). The CDR3 has 15 amino acids. Between the trimmed V and J ends, which lost 5 bases and 0 bases, there was a span of 12 bases. The DNA for the CDR3 is TGTGCCAGCAGTCCTAGCGTCAGCTCCTACAATGAGCAGTTCTTC. Translating gives CASSPSVSSYNEQFF.

This rearrangement joins TRBV5-6 to TRBJ2-1; D is ambiguous. The CDR3 length is 12 residues. The ends were cut back, 2 bases at V and 10 bases at J, with 10 bases in the middle. Germline CDR1 reads SGHDT; CDR2 reads YYEEEE. The CDR3 nucleotides are TGTGCCAGCAGCTTTAGTCTCGGAGAGCAGTTCTTC. It is translated as CASSFSLGEQFF. Full variable domain (outside the CDR3, taken from reference TRBV5-6 and TRBJ2-1): DAGVTQSPTHLIKTRGQQVTLRCSPKSGHDTVSWYQQALGQGPQFIFQYYEEEERQRGNFPDRFSGHQFPNYSSELNVNALLLGDSALYLCASSFSLGEQFFGPGTRLTVL.

The rearrangement joins TRBV11-2 to TRBJ2-1, with a possible D match to TRBD1 (5 bases). The CDR3 is made up of 11 amino acids. Germline lookup yields CDR1 SGHAT and CDR2 FQNNGV. Trimming pared 5 bases from V and 9 bases from J, leaving 8 bases between. In DNA form, the CDR3 reads TGTGCCAGCAGCCAAACAGGTGAGCAGTTCTTC. Translation gives CASSQTGEQFF.

The chain has TRBV2 and TRBJ2-5; D gene ambiguous. The germline V gene has CDR1 SNHLY and CDR2 FYNNEI. This CDR3 contains 15 residues. Trimming took off 1 base at V and 5 bases at J, with 14 bases between the two ends. CDR3 bases: TGTGCCAGCAGTGAAGTGGCCACGCGTCGTGAGACCCAGTACTTC. Translated: CASSEVATRRETQYF.